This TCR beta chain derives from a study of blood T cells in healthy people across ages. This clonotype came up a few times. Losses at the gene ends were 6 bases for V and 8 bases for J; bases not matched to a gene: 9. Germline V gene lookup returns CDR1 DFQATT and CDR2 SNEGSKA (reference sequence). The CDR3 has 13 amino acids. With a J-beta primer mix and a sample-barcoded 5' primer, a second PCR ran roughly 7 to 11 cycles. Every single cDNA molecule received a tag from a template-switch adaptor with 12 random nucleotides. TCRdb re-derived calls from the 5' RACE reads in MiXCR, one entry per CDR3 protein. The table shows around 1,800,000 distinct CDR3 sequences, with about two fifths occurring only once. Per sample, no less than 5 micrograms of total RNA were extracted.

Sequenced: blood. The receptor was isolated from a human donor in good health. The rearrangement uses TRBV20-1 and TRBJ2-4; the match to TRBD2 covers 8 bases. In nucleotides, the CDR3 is TGCAGTGCCCCCGGGAGGGGAGGGCACATTCAGTACTTC. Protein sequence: CSAPGRGGHIQYF.